Below, 20 T cell receptor beta chains from the same sample are listed, as sequenced in a study of identical twins. TCRdb recomputed calls from the 5' RACE reads with MiXCR, one row per CDR3 protein. The data hold 690,000 or so distinct CDR3 sequences, with under 9% observed a single time. These data were also reused for a study on yellow fever vaccine responses in identical twins.

The material sequenced was PBMCs. The source is a woman aged 18-29 years in good health.

This clonotype has more than one count but fewer than ten. V usage is TRBV4-3 and J usage is TRBJ1-6; perhaps TRBD1 as D (6 bases). With 0 bases removed from V and 10 bases from J, the gap between germline ends came to 16 bases. CDR1 LGHNA and CDR2 YSLEER come from the germline V gene. The CDR3 totals 16 residues. The chain's CDR3 is CASSQDPRGRVSPLHF. The CDR3 bases are TGCGCCAGCAGCCAAGATCCCAGGGGCAGGGTCTCACCCCTCCACTTT.

This clonotype was picked up a small number of times. The rearrangement links TRBV28 to TRBJ2-7; 7 nucleotides agree with TRBD1. V gave up 5 bases and J gave up 1 base; unmatched junction bases: 8. In germline, CDR1 is MDHEN, CDR2 SYDVKM. The CDR3 spans 15 residues. The CDR3 nucleotides read TGTGCCAGCAGTGTCGGGACAGTGATTTCCTACGAGCAGTACTTC. This gives the protein CASSVGTVISYEQYF.

This clonotype was picked up many times. The chain has TRBV28 and TRBJ2-7; the match to TRBD2 covers 8 bases. The V segment lost 6 bases and the J segment 4 bases; nucleotides outside the gene matches: 11. The CDR3 runs to 15 residues. Per the germline V gene, CDR1 is MDHEN and CDR2 is SYDVKM. As DNA, the CDR3 is TGTGCCAGCAGCGGGCGGGGCGGGAGGTATTACGAGCAGTACTTC. Its translation is CASSGRGGRYYEQYF. The full variable domain, with the rest looked up from reference TRBV28 and TRBJ2-7, is DVKVTQSSRYLVKRTGEKVFLECVQDMDHENMFWYRQDPGLGLRLIYFSYDVKMKEKGDIPEGYSVSREKKERFSLILESASTNQTSMYLCASSGRGGRYYEQYFGPGTRLTVT.

This clonotype appeared many times. This sequence joins TRBV29-1 and TRBJ1-3; D is undetermined. Germline V gene sequence: CDR1 SQVTM, CDR2 ANQGSEA. V gave up 4 bases and J gave up 0 bases, with 13 bases separating them. The CDR3 has 15 amino acids. In DNA form, the CDR3 reads TGCAGCGTTGTATTTCCGTGGCTCTCTGGAAACACCATATATTTT. It codes for CSVVFPWLSGNTIYF.

At least ten counts were recorded for this clonotype. The CDR3 here is CASSLDRPDNTGELFF. CDR3 DNA: TGCGCCAGCAGCTTGGACAGGCCAGATAACACCGGGGAGCTGTTTTTT. The chain couples TRBV5-1 to TRBJ2-2; possibly TRBD1 for D (5 bases). The CDR3 is 16 amino acids. Germline lookup yields CDR1 SGHRS and CDR2 YFSETQ. The germline V and J ends were trimmed by 0 bases and 2 bases, with 11 bases remaining between them.

This sequence joins TRBV5-6 and TRBJ2-5; a weak D match, TRBD1 (6 bases). The CDR3 has 15 amino acids. The V gene's germline CDR1 is SGHDT and CDR2 YYEEEE. V gave up 2 bases and J gave up 5 bases, with 16 bases separating them. This chain's CDR3 is CASSFGTGTSETQYF. The DNA of the CDR3 is TGTGCCAGCAGCTTTGGAACAGGGACATCGGAGACCCAGTACTTC.

This chain links TRBV6-5 with TRBJ2-5; D could derive from TRBD1 or TRBD2 (5 bases each). The CDR3 contains 16 residues. Trimming pared 2 bases from V and 1 base from J, leaving 14 bases between. In germline, CDR1 is MNHEY, CDR2 SVGAGI. Written as DNA, the CDR3 is TGTGCCAGCAGTTACAATCCGGGACCCACCCAAGAGACCCAGTACTTC. Its protein product is CASSYNPGPTQETQYF.

This clonotype has a count of ten or more. The V gene is TRBV7-9, the J gene TRBJ1-5; D perhaps matches TRBD1 (6 bases). The CDR3 has 15 amino acids. Looked up from germline, CDR1 is SEHNR and CDR2 is FQNEAQ (reference sequence). V shed 5 bases and J shed 2 bases, with 13 bases lying between them. CDR3 nucleotides: TGTGCCAGCAGCCTACGAGGACAGCGCAATCAGCCCCAGCATTTT. Translation: CASSLRGQRNQPQHF.

A few counts support this clonotype. V and J are TRBV20-1 and TRBJ1-2, with TRBD1 matching 9 bases. The CDR3 consists of 15 residues. V lost 1 base and J lost 2; bases outside the gene matches: 5. In germline, CDR1 is DFQATT, CDR2 SNEGSKA (reference sequence). The CDR3 DNA follows: TGCAGTGCTAGAGCCTGGACAGGGGTGAACTATGGCTACACCTTC. Translation: CSARAWTGVNYGYTF.

There are a few counts of this clonotype. The rearrangement uses TRBV7-2 and TRBJ1-1; possibly TRBD1 for D (5 bases). The CDR3 is 17 amino acids. Germline V lookup: CDR1 SGHTA, CDR2 FQGNSA. V was trimmed by 2 bases and J by 0 bases, leaving 16 bases between them. CDR3 loop: CASSLNSPGGLNTEAFF. The CDR3 DNA reads as TGTGCCAGCAGCTTAAATTCCCCTGGGGGGTTGAACACTGAAGCTTTCTTT.

This clonotype was detected only a few times. This chain uses TRBV10-3 with TRBJ2-5, with 7 bases aligning to TRBD2. Trimming took 10 bases from V and 2 from J; bases not matched to a gene: 7. This CDR3 region has 13 residues. Germline V gene sequence: CDR1 ENHRY, CDR2 SYGVKD. CDR3 in DNA: TGTGCCACGCTTCCAGCGGGGCAAGAGACCCAGTACTTC. The encoded protein is CATLPAGQETQYF.

The chain employs TRBV5-1 and TRBJ2-3; tentatively, D is TRBD2 (6 bases). With 4 bases removed from V and 2 bases from J, the gap between germline ends came to 17 bases. The germline gives CDR1 SGHRS, CDR2 YFSETQ. This CDR3 spans 16 amino acids. This CDR3 reads CASSPSEGRVTDTQYF. As DNA, the CDR3 is TGCGCCAGCAGCCCATCGGAGGGGCGCGTCACAGATACGCAGTATTTT.

This clonotype was seen more than once but under ten times. The chain carries TRBV28 and TRBJ2-7, with 11 bases fitting TRBD1. V was clipped by 6 bases and J by 2 bases; unmatched bases: 9. The CDR3 length is 16 residues. Germline assignment: CDR1 MDHEN and CDR2 SYDVKM. CDR3 bases: TGTGCCAGCAGCTCCCCAGGGACAGGGGGGACCTACGAGCAGTACTTC. As protein: CASSSPGTGGTYEQYF.

This clonotype was recorded a few times. This chain links TRBV5-1 with TRBJ2-5; weak D call: TRBD2 (7 bases). Between the trimmed V and J ends, which lost 0 bases and 4 bases, there was a span of 13 bases. Germline-derived CDR1 and CDR2 are SGHRS and YFSETQ. This CDR3 contains 15 residues. The CDR3 region is CASSLDARGGETQYF. In DNA form, the CDR3 reads TGCGCCAGCAGCTTGGATGCGAGGGGGGGAGAGACCCAGTACTTC.

A note on this clonotype: An end of the junction differs from the germline gene, which may be a read error. The rearrangement links TRBV18 to TRBJ2-5; 8 bases agree with TRBD2. There are 13 residues in the CDR3. The germline V gene encodes CDR1 KGHSH and CDR2 LQKENI. This CDR3 is CASSGLGQDTQYF. In DNA form, the CDR3 reads TGTGCCAGCTCGGGACTAGGCCAAGATACCCAGTACTTC. Supplemented by reference TRBV18 and TRBJ2-5, the full variable domain reads NAGVMQNPRHLVRRRGQEARLRCSPMKGHSHVYWYRQLPEEGLKFMVYLQKENIIDESGMPKERFSAEFPKEGPSILRIQQVVRGDSAAYFCASSGLGQDTQYFGPGTRLLVL.

This clonotype was seen more than once but under ten times. The chain joins TRBV7-9 to TRBJ1-1; D possibly corresponds to TRBD1 (6 bases). The CDR3 has 15 residues. Germline loops: CDR1 SEHNR, CDR2 FQNEAQ (reference sequence). Trimming took off 3 bases at V and 1 base at J, with 12 bases between the two ends. The CDR3 bases are TGTGCCAGCAGCTTCCCGGGGGCCGGGAACACTGAAGCTTTCTTT. Amino acid sequence: CASSFPGAGNTEAFF.

There are many counts of this clonotype. The genes are TRBV30 and TRBJ2-1; D gene unclear. CDR3 length equals 13 residues. V was cut by 4 bases and J by 3 bases, with 10 bases left in between. Germline values: CDR1 GTSNPN, CDR2 SVGIG (reference sequence). Written as DNA, the CDR3 is TGTGCCTGGAACCGGGCCCTCTACAATGAGCAGTTCTTC. It yields the protein CAWNRALYNEQFF.

There are a few counts of this clonotype. The genes are TRBV11-2 and TRBJ2-5; D call uncertain. The germline V and J ends were trimmed by 6 bases and 0 bases, with 11 bases remaining between them. Germline V CDR1 and CDR2: SGHAT, FQNNGV. The CDR3 length is 14 residues. CDR3: CASSRLQDQETQYF. CDR3 bases: TGTGCCAGCAGTCGATTACAAGACCAAGAGACCCAGTACTTC.

This clonotype appeared many times. V is TRBV28 and J is TRBJ2-2; TRBD1 matches at 8 bases. This CDR3 region has 14 residues. The germline V gene encodes CDR1 MDHEN and CDR2 SYDVKM. Trimming at V came to 5 bases and at J to 4 bases, leaving 3 bases not matched to a gene. For the CDR3, the DNA is TGTGCCAGCAGTCACGGGACAGGCACCGGGGAGCTGTTTTTT. It yields the protein CASSHGTGTGELFF.

This clonotype was counted only a few times. V and J are TRBV3-1 and TRBJ2-7, with D tentatively TRBD1 (5 bases). This CDR3 comprises 14 residues. V dropped 4 bases and J dropped 6 bases, with 16 bases sitting between them. Germline V lookup: CDR1 LGHDT, CDR2 YNNKEL (reference sequence). In DNA, the CDR3 is TGTGCCAGCAGCCCCGGACAACTTAGGGGCGAGCAGTACTTC. Its translation is CASSPGQLRGEQYF.